This T cell receptor (beta chain) was recovered during a study of shared clonotypes between healthy human individuals. The donors, healthy adults who were HIV-negative, had experienced no recent acute infections or vaccinations. V was shortened by 4 bases and J by 4 bases, with 12 bases between the two germline ends. The CDR3 loop spans 14 amino acids. Germline values: CDR1 SNHLY, CDR2 FYNNEI. Here immunoSEQ multiplex PCR was the method, and the copy in TCRdb shows in-frame clones only, minus some. The data contain around 1 million clones, more than 75% of them singletons. The sequencing sample was made of memory CD4+ T cells sorted from blood. As for subset: CD45RA-negative fraction. The chain employs TRBV2 and TRBJ2-3; D not certain. The TCR originated in a young man in good health. As DNA, the CDR3 is TGTGCCAGCAGTGGGGTCTCGGGCGCAGATACGCAGTATTTT. As protein: CASSGVSGADTQYF.